These 21 T cell receptor beta chains were sequenced from one sample in a study of cytomegalovirus exposure and HLA in healthy donors. PCR amplification relied on 60 Vbeta primers (plus 13 Jbeta primers). Assay used: immunoSEQ multiplex PCR; TCRdb lists only in-frame clones, some missing. The sample shows approximately 100,000 clones, about 80% of them seen only once. Sequenced sample: PBMCs. The origin of the receptors is a woman aged 50 to 60 in good health and CMV-seropositive.

This clone was recorded a few times. The CDR3 DNA follows: TGTGCCAGCAGCCTTGAGGGGGATATCCCCGAGCAGTTCTTC. This sequence encodes CASSLEGDIPEQFF. V is TRBV13 and J is TRBJ2-1, with D perhaps TRBD1 (6 bases). The germline V gene has CDR1 PRHDT and CDR2 FYEKMQ (reference sequence). Trimming took 5 bases from V and 10 from J, leaving 18 bases between them. There are 14 residues in the CDR3.

This clone was observed a few times. J is TRBJ2-7 and V is TRBV7-2; 8 bases map to TRBD1. Germline lookup yields CDR1 SGHTA and CDR2 FQGNSA. This CDR3 comprises 15 residues. The junction had 8 bases not matched to a gene; V was cut back by 5 bases and J by 2 bases. CDR3 sequence (DNA): TGTGCCAGCAGCCTTAGGGGGACAGGTGCCTACGAGCAGTACTTC. Protein sequence: CASSLRGTGAYEQYF.

In DNA form, the CDR3 reads TGCAGCGCTAATACAGGCACAGATACGCAGTATTTT. Translating gives CSANTGTDTQYF. The rearrangement uses TRBV29-1 and TRBJ2-3; D gene uncertain. V was shortened by 7 bases and J by 1 base, with 9 bases between the two germline ends. CDR3 length equals 12 residues. Germline loops: CDR1 SQVTM, CDR2 ANQGSEA.

This CDR3 is CASSKGDNLFYEQYF. The DNA of the CDR3 is TGTGCCAGCAGTAAGGGGGACAACCTTTTTTACGAGCAGTACTTC. The V gene is TRBV6-5, the J gene TRBJ2-7, with D possibly being TRBD1 (6 bases). CDR1 is MNHEY, CDR2 SVGAGI, per germline. The CDR3 sequence is 15 residues long. Trimming removed 5 bases from V and 4 bases from J, with 18 bases in between.

The chain has TRBV2 and TRBJ2-3; D might be TRBD2 (5 bases). Looked up from germline, CDR1 is SNHLY and CDR2 is FYNNEI. The V end lost 6 bases, the J end lost 9 bases, and 28 bases lay between the germline ends. The CDR3 covers 17 residues. Written as DNA, the CDR3 is TGTGCCAGCAGGGAAATAGGAATAGGGCGGGCCCAGACGACGCAGTATTTT. Translation gives CASREIGIGRAQTTQYF.

This chain joins TRBV15 and TRBJ1-1, with D possibly TRBD1 on 6 matching bases. The CDR3 has 14 residues. V lost 5 bases to trimming and J lost 4 bases, with 14 bases between them. Germline CDR1 is LNHNV and CDR2 is YYDKDF (reference sequence). The CDR3 spells CATSHYQGSTEAFF. In DNA, the CDR3 is TGTGCCACCAGCCACTATCAGGGGAGCACTGAAGCTTTCTTT.

The sample holds one count of this clone. This rearrangement joins TRBV11-3 to TRBJ2-1; D is possibly TRBD2 (5 bases). This CDR3 comprises 13 residues. The germline V gene has CDR1 SGHNT and CDR2 YENEEA. The V gene lost 5 bases and the J gene lost 10 bases, with 15 bases spanning the gap. The CDR3 region has the DNA TGTGCCAGCAGCCTTAAGACCCCTAGCGAGCAGTTCTTC. Translating gives CASSLKTPSEQFF.

The chain recombines TRBV4-1 with TRBJ2-4; weak D call: TRBD1 (6 bases). Germline CDR1 and CDR2: MGHRA and YSYEKL. V was pared by 3 bases and J by 0 bases, with 12 bases between. This CDR3 comprises 16 residues. The CDR3 DNA reads as TGCGCCAGCAGCCAGGGACACCCTCTAGCCAAAAACATTCAGTACTTC. This translates into CASSQGHPLAKNIQYF.

The chain is built from TRBV7-8 and TRBJ1-5, with unresolved D. The V and J ends lost 2 bases and 0 bases respectively, with 11 bases between them. Germline V gives CDR1 SGHVS, CDR2 FQNEAQ. This CDR3 comprises 16 residues. CDR3 amino acids: CASSLSSPNSNQPQHF. CDR3 DNA sequence: TGTGCCAGCAGCTTAAGCTCCCCAAATAGCAATCAGCCCCAGCATTTT.

The V gene is TRBV18, the J gene TRBJ2-5; the match to TRBD1 covers 11 bases. The trim removed 3 bases at V and 5 bases at J, leaving 14 bases unmatched. CDR1 and CDR2 (germline): KGHSH, LQKENI. This CDR3 has 18 amino acids. Here the CDR3 DNA reads TGTGCCAGCTCACCCTTCCTTGGACAGGGGGCGCTCAGGGAGACCCAGTACTTC. Protein: CASSPFLGQGALRETQYF.

The gene calls are TRBV19 and TRBJ2-1; 12 nucleotides align to TRBD2. Germline V gives CDR1 LNHDA, CDR2 SQIVND (reference sequence). CDR3 length: 15 residues. After removal of 5 bases from V and 5 bases from J, the junction contained 4 bases not matched to a gene. The CDR3 sequence: CASSLGLAGNNEQFF. The CDR3 DNA is TGTGCCAGTAGTCTAGGACTAGCGGGGAACAATGAGCAGTTCTTC. Supplemented by reference TRBV19 and TRBJ2-1, the full variable domain reads DGGITQSPKYLFRKEGQNVTLSCEQNLNHDAMYWYRQDPGQGLRLIYYSQIVNDFQKGDIAEGYSVSREKKESFPLTVTSAQKNPTAFYLCASSLGLAGNNEQFFGPGTRLTVL.

J is TRBJ1-2 and V is TRBV7-9, with 10 bases identical to TRBD1. With 8 bases clipped from V and 4 bases from J, the junction kept 13 bases outside the gene matches. Germline values: CDR1 SEHNR, CDR2 FQNEAQ (reference sequence). This CDR3 has 16 amino acids. CDR3: CASAGLRDRGGYGYTF. The CDR3 DNA sequence: TGTGCCAGCGCCGGACTCCGGGACAGGGGAGGCTATGGCTACACCTTC.

The rearrangement links TRBV19 to TRBJ2-1, with 14 nucleotides matching TRBD2. The germline CDR1 and CDR2 sequences are LNHDA and SQIVND (reference sequence). CDR3 length: 15 amino acids. Trimming cost V 5 bases and J 10 bases; bases outside gene matches: 7. CDR3 DNA: TGTGCCAGTAGTTCCGGGACTAGCGGGAGCGAGGAGCAGTTCTTC. Translation: CASSSGTSGSEEQFF.

The V gene is TRBV5-8, the J gene TRBJ1-5; TRBD1 matches 9 bases. Germline CDR1 SGHTS, CDR2 YDEGEE. V lost 3 bases to trimming and J lost 4 bases; unmatched junction nucleotides: 5. The CDR3 contains 15 residues. The CDR3, as DNA: TGTGCCAGCAGCTCCGGGACAGGGCAGAATCAGCCCCAGCATTTT. It is translated as CASSSGTGQNQPQHF. Full variable domain (remainder filled in from reference TRBV5-8 and TRBJ1-5): EAGVTQSPTHLIKTRGQQATLRCSPISGHTSVYWYQQALGLGLQFLLWYDEGEERNRGNFPPRFSGRQFPNYSSELNVNALELEDSALYLCASSSGTGQNQPQHFGDGTRLSIL.

This clone was detected only a few times. The chain couples TRBV15 to TRBJ2-1, with D possibly being TRBD1 (5 bases). The ends were cut back, 4 bases at V and 0 bases at J, with 7 bases in the middle. Germline V gene data show CDR1 as LNHNV and CDR2 as YYDKDF (reference sequence). The length of the CDR3 is 14 residues. This CDR3 is CATSITGSYNEQFF. The CDR3 nucleotides read TGTGCCACCAGCATCACAGGCTCCTACAATGAGCAGTTCTTC.

The chain has TRBV11-2 and TRBJ2-4; D is unresolved. Germline V CDR1 and CDR2: SGHAT, FQNNGV. The CDR3 contains 14 residues. Trimming took 5 bases from V and 0 from J, leaving 8 bases between them. As DNA, the CDR3 is TGTGCCAGCAGCGGAGAAAGAGCCAAAAACATTCAGTACTTC. Its translation: CASSGERAKNIQYF. The full variable domain, in which reference TRBV11-2 and TRBJ2-4 provide the parts outside the CDR3, is EAGVAQSPRYKIIEKRQSVAFWCNPISGHATLYWYQQILGQGPKLLIQFQNNGVVDDSQLPKDRFSAERLKGVDSTLKIQPAKLEDSAVYLCASSGERAKNIQYFGAGTRLSVL.

This clone occurred many times. The rearrangement links TRBV5-8 to TRBJ2-7; D may be TRBD1 (5 bases). This CDR3 comprises 15 residues. Trimming pared 5 bases from V and 0 bases from J, leaving 15 bases between. Germline V lookup: CDR1 SGHTS, CDR2 YDEGEE. The CDR3 DNA reads TGTGCCAGCAGGAGATACAGGTCTATCTCCTACGAGCAGTACTTC. It encodes CASRRYRSISYEQYF.

V is TRBV5-6 and J is TRBJ1-4, with TRBD1 identical over 7 bases. This CDR3 has 14 amino acids. Looked up from germline, CDR1 is SGHDT and CDR2 is YYEEEE. Trimming removed 4 bases from V and 7 bases from J; junction bases left unmatched: 7. For the CDR3, the DNA is TGTGCCAGCAGCACGACAGGGCCGGGTGAAAAACTGTTTTTT. This translates into CASSTTGPGEKLFF.

Only a few counts were recorded for this clone. This rearrangement joins TRBV5-1 to TRBJ2-7; D may be TRBD1 (8 bases). The ends were cut back, 0 bases at V and 3 bases at J, with 13 bases in the middle. The CDR3 loop spans 15 amino acids. The germline gives CDR1 SGHRS, CDR2 YFSETQ. CDR3 sequence: CASSLVTGGDYEQYF. In nucleotides, the CDR3 is TGCGCCAGCAGCTTGGTTACAGGGGGGGACTACGAGCAGTACTTC.

The gene calls are TRBV5-6 and TRBJ1-4, with 7 nucleotides matching TRBD1. Losses at the gene ends were 2 bases for V and 8 bases for J; bases not matched to a gene: 3. The CDR3 is 13 residues long. Germline V gene sequence: CDR1 SGHDT, CDR2 YYEEEE. The CDR3 reads CASSFGQEEKLFF. The CDR3 coding sequence is TGTGCCAGCAGCTTCGGACAGGAGGAAAAACTGTTTTTT.

V and J are TRBV19 and TRBJ2-5, with TRBD2 matching 9 bases. Germline assignment: CDR1 LNHDA and CDR2 SQIVND (reference sequence). Germline trimming cut 9 bases from V and 5 bases from J; bases unmatched to any gene: 16. The CDR3 contains 16 residues. CDR3 region: CASLLRAGGPRETQYF. In DNA, the CDR3 is TGTGCCAGCCTCCTCAGGGCGGGGGGGCCAAGGGAGACCCAGTACTTC.